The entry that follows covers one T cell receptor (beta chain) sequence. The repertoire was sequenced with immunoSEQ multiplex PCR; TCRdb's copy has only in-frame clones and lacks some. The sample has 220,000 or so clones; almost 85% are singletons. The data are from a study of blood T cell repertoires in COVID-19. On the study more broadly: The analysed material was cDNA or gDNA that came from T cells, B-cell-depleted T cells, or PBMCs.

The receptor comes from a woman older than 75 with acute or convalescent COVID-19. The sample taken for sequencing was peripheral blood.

Written as DNA, the CDR3 is TGTGCCAGCAGTTATGTCGCTAGATCCAATGAGCAGTTCTTC. Its protein product is CASSYVARSNEQFF. The V call is TRBV6-5, the J call TRBJ2-1; D ambiguous. Germline lookup yields CDR1 MNHEY and CDR2 SVGAGI. CDR3 size: 14 residues. V dropped 3 bases and J dropped 6 bases, with 12 bases sitting between them.